Each of the 15 T cell receptor beta chains below was sequenced from the same sample in a study of cytomegalovirus exposure and HLA in healthy donors (dated by TCRdb to about 2017). The library was obtained by the immunoSEQ multiplex PCR assay. For the multiplex PCR, a mixture combining 60 forward primers for TCR Vbeta segments and 13 reverse primers for TCR Jbeta segments was used. TCRdb holds this immuneACCESS table with in-frame rearrangements only. Some clones are missing; in checked studies, unresolved V genes explain under half, and the rest has no known cause. The sample contains 120,000 to 150,000 clones, 75% to 90% of them found a single time. Roughly 2.8% of the sample comes from the top ten. Sequenced material: PBMCs. Every receptor here comes from a young woman in good health and CMV-seronegative.

This chain connects TRBV7-2 to TRBJ2-3, with D possibly being TRBD2 (5 bases). The CDR3 has 15 residues. Germline CDR1 and CDR2: SGHTA and FQGNSA. Between the trimmed V and J ends, which lost 2 bases and 5 bases, there was a span of 14 bases. The CDR3 sequence: CASSLRSGLGDTQYF. The CDR3 nucleotides read TGTGCCAGCAGCTTAAGGAGCGGTTTGGGAGATACGCAGTATTTT.

The rearrangement uses TRBV11-2 and TRBJ1-3, with TRBD1 as a possible D gene (6 bases). Germline lookup yields CDR1 SGHAT and CDR2 FQNNGV. The CDR3 totals 17 residues. Trimming left V 5 bases short and J 0 bases short, with 17 bases between. The chain's CDR3 is CASSAASGTYSGNTIYF. As DNA, the CDR3 is TGTGCCAGCAGCGCCGCTTCCGGGACATACTCTGGAAACACCATATATTTT.

The chain has TRBV7-9 and TRBJ1-6; D remains unclear. CDR3 length: 13 amino acids. Germline values: CDR1 SEHNR, CDR2 FQNEAQ (reference sequence). With 8 bases removed from V and 0 bases from J, the gap between germline ends came to 5 bases. As DNA, the CDR3 is TGTGCCAGCTCTAACTCCTATAATTCACCCCTCCACTTT. Translating gives CASSNSYNSPLHF.

The rearrangement joins TRBV7-2 to TRBJ2-3; 13 bases map to TRBD2. The germline V gene has CDR1 SGHTA and CDR2 FQGNSA. This CDR3 comprises 18 residues. V trimming: 0 bases; J trimming: 5 bases; junction bases outside the gene matches: 8. The DNA of the CDR3 is TGTGCCAGCAGCTTAGCGGGGACAGGGACTAGCGGGGTAGATACGCAGTATTTT. This translates into CASSLAGTGTSGVDTQYF.

The V call is TRBV27, the J call TRBJ2-1; 8 positions agree with TRBD2. V shed 0 bases, J shed 1 base, and the junction held 17 bases outside the gene matches. Germline V gene lookup returns CDR1 MNHEY and CDR2 SMNVEV (reference sequence). This CDR3 has 21 amino acids. The CDR3: CASSLSFLSGRSYGSYNEQFF. The CDR3 region has the DNA TGTGCCAGCAGTTTATCCTTTCTAAGCGGGAGATCTTATGGGTCCTACAATGAGCAGTTCTTC.

CDR3 in DNA: TGTGCCAGCAGCAAATACAGGGGGGTTAATGAAAAACTGTTTTTT. This sequence encodes CASSKYRGVNEKLFF. This sequence joins TRBV7-2 and TRBJ1-4, with TRBD1 matching over 8 bases. With 5 bases clipped from V and 4 bases from J, the junction kept 6 bases outside the gene matches. Looked up from germline, CDR1 is SGHTA and CDR2 is FQGNSA. The CDR3 spans 15 residues. The full variable domain, with the rest looked up from reference TRBV7-2 and TRBJ1-4, is GAGVSQSPSNKVTEKGKDVELRCDPISGHTALYWYRQSLGQGLEFLIYFQGNSAPDKSGLPSDRFSAERTGGSVSTLTIQRTQQEDSAVYLCASSKYRGVNEKLFFGSGTQLSVL.

This clone was seen once. This sequence joins TRBV25-1 and TRBJ2-5; no firm D call. This CDR3 contains 11 residues. Germline CDR1 is MGHDK and CDR2 is SYGVNS. V lost 6 bases and J lost 6, with 8 bases in between. This chain's CDR3 is CASRGRKTQYF. The CDR3 nucleotides are TGTGCCAGCAGGGGCAGGAAGACCCAGTACTTC.

V usage is TRBV9 and J usage is TRBJ2-1; 9 bases fit TRBD2. This CDR3 region has 15 residues. The trim removed 1 base at V and 3 bases at J, leaving 2 bases unmatched. Germline V gives CDR1 SGDLS, CDR2 YYNGEE. For the CDR3, the DNA is TGTGCCAGCAGCGTAATTAGCGGGAGCTACAATGAGCAGTTCTTC. This codes for CASSVISGSYNEQFF. Looking up the rest from reference TRBV9 and TRBJ2-1 gives the full variable domain: DSGVTQTPKHLITATGQRVTLRCSPRSGDLSVYWYQQSLDQGLQFLIQYYNGEERAKGNILERFSAQQFPDLHSELNLSSLELGDSALYFCASSVISGSYNEQFFGPGTRLTVL.

The genes are TRBV7-2 and TRBJ2-5, with 8 nucleotides matching TRBD2. V lost 5 bases to trimming and J lost 5 bases; unmatched junction nucleotides: 7. The CDR3 is made up of 14 amino acids. Per germline, CDR1 SGHTA and CDR2 FQGNSA. The CDR3 sequence: CASSPLGGEETQYF. The CDR3 DNA sequence: TGTGCCAGCAGCCCCCTCGGGGGGGAGGAGACCCAGTACTTC. Looking up the rest from reference TRBV7-2 and TRBJ2-5 gives the full variable domain: GAGVSQSPSNKVTEKGKDVELRCDPISGHTALYWYRQSLGQGLEFLIYFQGNSAPDKSGLPSDRFSAERTGGSVSTLTIQRTQQEDSAVYLCASSPLGGEETQYFGPGTRLLVL.

The chain uses TRBV28 and TRBJ2-3; 9 bases agree with TRBD2. This CDR3 has 14 amino acids. The V gene's germline CDR1 is MDHEN and CDR2 SYDVKM. Trimming took 9 bases from V and 6 from J; bases not matched to a gene: 10. CDR3 region: CASRRLAAPDTQYF. CDR3 nucleotides: TGTGCCAGTAGACGACTAGCGGCCCCTGATACGCAGTATTTT.

The chain joins TRBV6-5 to TRBJ1-1, with a tentative D call TRBD1 (6 bases). In germline, CDR1 is MNHEY, CDR2 SVGAGI. CDR3 length: 14 amino acids. Trimming left V 5 bases short and J 4 bases short, with 14 bases between. The DNA of the CDR3 is TGTGCCAGCAGTGAGTCCGGGGGGGCCACTGAAGCTTTCTTT. It translates to CASSESGGATEAFF.

V gene TRBV29-1 combines with J gene TRBJ1-5, with TRBD1 as a possible D gene (6 bases). Trimming removed 4 bases at V and 2 bases at J, with 9 bases between. CDR1 is SQVTM and CDR2 is ANQGSEA in the germline V gene. This CDR3 spans 13 amino acids. DNA for the CDR3: TGCAGCGTTGCAGCAGGGGGCAATCAGCCCCAGCATTTT. Its protein product is CSVAAGGNQPQHF.

This chain links TRBV28 with TRBJ2-5, with D possibly being TRBD1 (5 bases). Trimming removed 2 bases from V and 2 bases from J, with 9 bases in between. CDR1 and CDR2 (germline): MDHEN, SYDVKM. This CDR3 spans 14 amino acids. DNA of the CDR3: TGTGCCAGCAGTTTAGGACACTTACAAGAGACCCAGTACTTC. Translation gives CASSLGHLQETQYF.

The chain carries TRBV15 and TRBJ1-1, with unresolved D. V was pared by 0 bases and J by 3 bases, with 8 bases between. CDR1 LNHNV and CDR2 YYDKDF come from the germline V gene (reference sequence). The CDR3 is 14 amino acids. CDR3 in amino acids: CATSRDSRDTEAFF. CDR3 sequence (DNA): TGTGCCACCAGCAGAGATTCGAGGGACACTGAAGCTTTCTTT.

This chain joins TRBV7-3 and TRBJ2-3; a possible D gene is TRBD1 (5 bases). The germline V and J ends were trimmed by 1 base and 3 bases, with 8 bases remaining between them. Per the germline V gene, CDR1 is SGHTA and CDR2 is FQGTGA. This CDR3 region has 14 residues. For the CDR3, the DNA is TGTGCCAGCAGCTTAATGACAGTAACAGATACGCAGTATTTT. Translation: CASSLMTVTDTQYF. The whole variable domain, filled in from reference TRBV7-3 and TRBJ2-3, reads GAGVSQTPSNKVTEKGKYVELRCDPISGHTALYWYRQSLGQGPEFLIYFQGTGAADDSGLPNDRFFAVRPEGSVSTLKIQRTERGDSAVYLCASSLMTVTDTQYFGPGTRLTVL.